There are many counts of the clone carrying this TCR beta chain. What it binds is unknown. Individual cDNA molecules received unique molecular identifiers during library preparation. TCRdb reprocessed the 5' RACE reads with MiXCR, giving one entry per CDR3 protein. The profile shows 35,000 to 50,000 distinct CDR3 sequences, about a quarter of them singletons. The sample originates from a study of early T cells in non-severe SARS-CoV-2 infection. For the study at large: From unsorted whole blood, bulk RNA was sequenced, and the chains remained unpaired.

Study-level points and caveats: Anti-spike CD8 responses were favored in VDJdb matching, and private and CD4 specificities were missed.

The TCR originated in an adult who was a healthcare worker with PCR-confirmed SARS-CoV-2 infection or an uninfected control (not recorded which). This specimen consisted of whole blood, obtained at baseline.

The CDR3 reads CASSESGYSNQPQHF. CDR3 nucleotide sequence: TGCGCCAGCAGTGAGTCGGGATATAGCAATCAGCCCCAGCATTTT. The chain joins TRBV10-2 to TRBJ1-5, with D unclear. The CDR3 length is 15 residues. Trimming stripped 0 bases from V and 0 bases from J, with 6 bases between. Germline V CDR1 and CDR2: WSHSY, SAAADI.